The present entry profiles one TCR beta chain with its context. Its target is unknown. V shed 5 bases, J shed 0 bases, and the junction held 4 bases outside the gene matches. Per germline, CDR1 MNHEY and CDR2 SVGAGI. CDR3 length: 15 residues. PCR involved 60 Vbeta and 13 Jbeta primers. Clones were read by immunoSEQ multiplex PCR, and TCRdb kept only the in-frame ones, dropping some. The data hold about 190,000 clones, with around 83% observed a single time. This sample is drawn from a study of cytomegalovirus exposure and HLA in healthy donors. Whole-study findings and limits: When presence/absence was analysed, sequencing depth was taken to be roughly uniform across donors.

The sample consisted of PBMCs. The clonotype was recovered from a woman aged 18-30 years in good health and CMV-seronegative. The rearrangement uses TRBV6-5 and TRBJ1-3; 7 bases agree with TRBD1. DNA for the CDR3: TGTGCCAGCAGTCAACAGGGGAACTCTGGAAACACCATATATTTT. This gives the protein CASSQQGNSGNTIYF.